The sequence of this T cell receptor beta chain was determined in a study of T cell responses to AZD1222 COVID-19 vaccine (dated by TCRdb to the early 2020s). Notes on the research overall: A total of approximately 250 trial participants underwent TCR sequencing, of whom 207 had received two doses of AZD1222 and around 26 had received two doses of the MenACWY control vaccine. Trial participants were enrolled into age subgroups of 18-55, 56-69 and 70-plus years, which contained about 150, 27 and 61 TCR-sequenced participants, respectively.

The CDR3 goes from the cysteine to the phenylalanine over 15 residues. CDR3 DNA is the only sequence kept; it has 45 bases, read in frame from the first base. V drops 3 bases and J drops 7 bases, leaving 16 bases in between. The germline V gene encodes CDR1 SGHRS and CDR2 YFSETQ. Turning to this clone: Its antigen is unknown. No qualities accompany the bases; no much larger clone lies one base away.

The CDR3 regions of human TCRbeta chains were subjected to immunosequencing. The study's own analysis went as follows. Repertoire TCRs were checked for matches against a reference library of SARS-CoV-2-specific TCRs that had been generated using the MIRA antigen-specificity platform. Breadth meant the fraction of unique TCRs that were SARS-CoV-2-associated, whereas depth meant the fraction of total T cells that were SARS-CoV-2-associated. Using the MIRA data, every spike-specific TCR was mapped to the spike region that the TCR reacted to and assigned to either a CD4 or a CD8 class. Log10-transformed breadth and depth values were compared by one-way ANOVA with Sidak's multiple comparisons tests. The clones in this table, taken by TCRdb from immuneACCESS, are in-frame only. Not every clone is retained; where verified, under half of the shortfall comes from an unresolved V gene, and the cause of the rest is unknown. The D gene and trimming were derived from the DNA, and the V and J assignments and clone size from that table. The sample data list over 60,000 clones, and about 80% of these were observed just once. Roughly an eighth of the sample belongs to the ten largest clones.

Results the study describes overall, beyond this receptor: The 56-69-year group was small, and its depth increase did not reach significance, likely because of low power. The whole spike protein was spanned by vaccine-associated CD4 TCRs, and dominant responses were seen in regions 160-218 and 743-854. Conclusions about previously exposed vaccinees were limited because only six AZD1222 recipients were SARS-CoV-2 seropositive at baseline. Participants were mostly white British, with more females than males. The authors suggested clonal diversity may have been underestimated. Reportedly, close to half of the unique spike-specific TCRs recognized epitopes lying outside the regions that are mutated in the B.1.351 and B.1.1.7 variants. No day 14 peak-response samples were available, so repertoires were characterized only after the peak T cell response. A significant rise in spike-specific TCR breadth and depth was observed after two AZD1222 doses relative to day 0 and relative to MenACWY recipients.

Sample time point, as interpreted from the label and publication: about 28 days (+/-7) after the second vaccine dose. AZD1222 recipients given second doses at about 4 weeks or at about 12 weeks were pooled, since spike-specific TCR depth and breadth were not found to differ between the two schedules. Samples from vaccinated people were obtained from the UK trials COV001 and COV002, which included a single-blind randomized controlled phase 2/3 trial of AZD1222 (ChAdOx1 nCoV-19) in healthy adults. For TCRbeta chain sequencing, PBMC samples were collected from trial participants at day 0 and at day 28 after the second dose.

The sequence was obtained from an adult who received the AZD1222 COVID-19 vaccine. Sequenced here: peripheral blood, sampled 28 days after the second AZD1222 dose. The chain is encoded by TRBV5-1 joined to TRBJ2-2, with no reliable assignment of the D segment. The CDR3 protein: CASSYQGLGGGELFF. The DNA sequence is TGCGCCAGCAGCTACCAAGGTCTAGGTGGCGGGGAGCTGTTTTTT.